The clone carrying this TCR beta chain was picked up a small number of times. Sample-barcoded 5' priming and a J-beta primer mix drove a second PCR of about 7 to 12 cycles. TCRdb reanalysed the 5' RACE reads using MiXCR and keeps one entry per CDR3 protein. Here the sample spans some 760,000 distinct CDR3 sequences, roughly 25% being singletons. This sample is drawn from a study of blood T cells in healthy people across ages. The CDR3 sequence is 15 residues long. Germline values: CDR1 MNHNS, CDR2 SASEGT. The sample was also linked to a second study, of T cells of mothers and their children.

This clonotype was sampled from a boy aged 10-17 years in good health. This chain joins TRBV6-1 and TRBJ2-5, with 13 bases aligning to TRBD2. TRBJ2-7 matches the DNA end more closely, so the J call is doubtful. Source material: blood. The CDR3 loop is CASSGTSGGPYEQYF. CDR3 DNA: TGTGCCAGCAGTGGGACTAGCGGGGGCCCCTACGAGCAGTACTTC.